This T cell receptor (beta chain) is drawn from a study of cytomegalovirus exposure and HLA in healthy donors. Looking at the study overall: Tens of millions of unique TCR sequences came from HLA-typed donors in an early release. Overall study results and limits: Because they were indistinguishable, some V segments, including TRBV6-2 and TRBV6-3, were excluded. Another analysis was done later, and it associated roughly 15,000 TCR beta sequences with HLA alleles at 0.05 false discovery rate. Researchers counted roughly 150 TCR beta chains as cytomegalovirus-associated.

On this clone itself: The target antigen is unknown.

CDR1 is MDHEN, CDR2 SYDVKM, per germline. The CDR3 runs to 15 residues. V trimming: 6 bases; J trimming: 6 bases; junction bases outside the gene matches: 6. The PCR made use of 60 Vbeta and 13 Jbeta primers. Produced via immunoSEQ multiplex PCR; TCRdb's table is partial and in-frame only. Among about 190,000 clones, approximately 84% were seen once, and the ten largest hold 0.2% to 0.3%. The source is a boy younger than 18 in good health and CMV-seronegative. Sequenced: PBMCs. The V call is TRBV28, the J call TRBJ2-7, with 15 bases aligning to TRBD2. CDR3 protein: CASSLLGLAGGEQYF. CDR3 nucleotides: TGTGCCAGCAGCCTACTGGGACTAGCGGGAGGCGAGCAGTACTTC.